This TCR beta chain was recovered during a study of T cell clusters in autoimmune cytopenias (dated by TCRdb to between 2018 and 2021). About the investigation overall: Per sample, TRB sequencing gave a median depth of about 54,000 reads and a median of around 2,200 distinct TRB clonotypes. Alongside healthy, CLL and autoimmune hepatitis controls, autoimmune cytopenia patients had their peripheral blood TRB and IGH repertoires sequenced at active disease and again during treatment follow-up. The goal of the study was to determine whether autoimmune cytopenia patients have a disease-specific immune repertoire signature that could serve as a blood-based biomarker.

Study-wide conclusions, independent of this receptor: Shifts in the TRB repertoire, including less even repertoires in secondary cytopenia and CLL, were mostly a reflection of lymphoma bias and not of autoimmunity. Compared with active autoimmune hepatitis patients, healthy donors had almost three times as many exclusive TRB clusters, a finding consistent with an autoimmunity-wide signature. A lack of physiological T cell clusters in primary autoimmune cytopenia patients was suggested by GLIPH, as 51 clusters were found to be exclusive to healthy donors versus approximately 17 exclusive to patients. In the comparison of secondary cytopenia with CLL, no cluster-lack signature showed up, apparently because the dominant lymphoma-associated repertoire masked the signature. The T cell clusters were only ever defined in silico, so experimental validation of their functional role was still needed.

Going by frequency, this clonotype is medium-sized (0.01 to 0.1%); no count is logged. This receptor's antigen is unknown. From its cysteine to its phenylalanine, the CDR3 spans 16 amino acids. DNA is not recorded here. Based on the germline V gene (reference sequence), the CDR1 and CDR2 sequences are LNHNV and YYDKDF. Multiplex PCR with a touch-down protocol amplified TRB rearrangements, with the TRB-A and TRB-B primer pools combined in a single tube. Illumina adapters and sample indices were attached to the amplicons through two consecutive PCR reactions using Phusion HS II polymerase. Amplicons were gel-purified with the NucleoSpin Gel and PCR Clean-up kit, then quantified by Qubit and quality-checked on an Agilent 2100 Bioanalyzer. Sequencing of the libraries was done on an Illumina MiSeq with 600-cycle, single-indexed, paired-end runs. In the paper's pipeline: TRB reads were aligned and assembled with MiXCR version 2.1.12 using the default MiXCR reference library. A clone was defined by each unique CDR3 nucleotide sequence, and analysis was restricted to productive sequences with at least two reads. Repertoire diversity was assessed with alpha-parameterized diversity profiles (alpha 0 to 5), including the Shannon (alpha 1) and Simpson (alpha 2) indices, which were computed with an R script. The tcR package was used to compute combinatorial TRB VJ usage, which was then compared between cohorts by principal component analysis with ade4. TCRbeta CDR3s were clustered with GLIPH on cohort pairs matched by age and read depth, and cluster frequencies were compared by Wilcoxon test. The reads, reprocessed by TCRdb, yield one row per CDR3 protein sequence and no DNA. TCRdb's processing, not the authors' own work, is the source of the V and J calls. The sample has several thousand distinct CDR3 sequences on record. Approximately 5.1% of the sample is held by the ten biggest clonotypes.

Per sample, around 250 ng of peripheral blood genomic DNA, 30,000 to 40,000 genome equivalents, was used for TRB amplification. Material for sequencing was peripheral blood. The rearranged segments are TRBV15 and TRBJ2-7; the TRBD1 assignment by TCRdb is unverifiable without DNA. The receptor was isolated from a human donor with an autoimmune cytopenia or autoimmune hepatitis (not recorded which). CDR3 sequence: CATSRDQEGADYEQYF.